Many counts were recorded for the clone carrying this TCR beta chain. Its target is unknown. The sample comes from a study of regulatory T cells in long-lasting Graves disease. Arm-PCR of CDR3 regions and iRepertoire HTBI primers were used to build TCR beta libraries. TCRdb itself ran the multiplex PCR reads through MiXCR, one entry per CDR3 protein. The sample lists 250,000 to 400,000 distinct CDR3 sequences, over 15% seen once, with 35% to 45% in the top ten. Trimming took off 2 bases at V and 0 bases at J, with 10 bases between the two ends. CDR3 length equals 16 residues. The V gene's germline CDR1 is MGHDK and CDR2 SYGVNS. Findings and limits, study-wide: Persistent disease was characterized by preferential usage of TRBV28, TRBJ1-2 and TRBJ2-5. Newly diagnosed Graves' patients exceeded persistent ones in TCR diversity.

Time point indicated: newly diagnosed GD, antithyroid drugs for less than 3 months. The TCR library was prepared using RNA isolated from PBMCs. The sample here was peripheral blood mononuclear cells (PBMCs), taken at new diagnosis, from a patient treated with antithyroid drugs. This clonotype originated in a female donor with Graves disease. The rearrangement links TRBV25-1 to TRBJ1-4; D is ambiguous. As DNA, the CDR3 is TGTGCCAGCAGTGAAGGGCAGATTGCAACTAATGAAAAACTGTTTTTT. This codes for CASSEGQIATNEKLFF.